This TCR beta chain was sequenced during a study of cytomegalovirus exposure and HLA in healthy donors. Across the study: The 110 or so validation repertoires used the same platform as the roughly 670 first-cohort repertoires, a later analysis reported.

A remark on this clone: Its cognate antigen is unknown.

Per the germline V gene, CDR1 is SGHRS and CDR2 is YFSETQ. V lost 2 bases to trimming and J lost 2 bases, with 14 bases between them. This CDR3 has 15 residues. Study-wide results and caveats: Cytomegalovirus association was assigned to more than 150 TCR beta chains.

TCRdb keeps only in-frame clones here, not all; method: immunoSEQ multiplex PCR. Among under 300,000 clones, about 86% were seen once, and the ten largest hold around 1%. The chain uses TRBV5-1 and TRBJ2-7; possibly TRBD2 for D (6 bases). The sample was PBMCs. This sequence originates from a woman younger than 30 in good health and CMV-seronegative. This CDR3 is CASSFSGPTPYEQYF. CDR3 nucleotides: TGCGCCAGCAGCTTTAGCGGACCCACCCCCTACGAGCAGTACTTC.